This T cell receptor (beta chain) was profiled in a study of T cells after yellow fever vaccination. Study-wide points: Sorted repertoires could include abundant contaminating clonotypes from bulk cells. Booster samples showed a return of most primary-vaccination clones (around 95% CD4, approximately 88% CD8).

The sample holds many counts of this clonotype. Antigen: not known. 5'RACE template switching generated TCR cDNA, adding a universal primer site and UMIs. From the 5' RACE reads, TCRdb called clonotypes with MiXCR, one entry per CDR3 protein. In the table there are 300,000 to 350,000 distinct CDR3 sequences, around 4.4% of which are singletons. CDR1 is MNHNS and CDR2 is SASEGT in the germline V gene. This CDR3 contains 17 residues. The V and J ends lost 5 bases and 0 bases respectively, with 14 bases between them. This sequence originates from a young man who received the YFV17D yellow fever vaccine. Sequencing was performed on PBMCs, taken 15 days after the yellow fever booster vaccination. V and J are TRBV6-1 and TRBJ2-6; weak D call: TRBD2 (5 bases). Here the CDR3 reads CASSTHGGLSGANVLTF. For the CDR3, the DNA is TGTGCCAGCAGTACCCACGGCGGACTCTCTGGGGCCAACGTCCTGACTTTC.